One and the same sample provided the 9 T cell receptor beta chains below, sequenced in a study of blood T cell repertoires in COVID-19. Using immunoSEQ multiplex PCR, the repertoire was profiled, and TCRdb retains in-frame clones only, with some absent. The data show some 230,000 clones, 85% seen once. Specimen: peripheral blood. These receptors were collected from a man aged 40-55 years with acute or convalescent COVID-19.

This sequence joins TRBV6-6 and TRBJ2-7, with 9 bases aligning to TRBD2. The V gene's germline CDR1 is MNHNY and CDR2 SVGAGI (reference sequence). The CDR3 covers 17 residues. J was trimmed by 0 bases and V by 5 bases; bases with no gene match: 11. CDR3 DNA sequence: TGTGCCAGCAGTCCTCCAACCATAGCGGGGGTCTCCTACGAGCAGTACTTC. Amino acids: CASSPPTIAGVSYEQYF.

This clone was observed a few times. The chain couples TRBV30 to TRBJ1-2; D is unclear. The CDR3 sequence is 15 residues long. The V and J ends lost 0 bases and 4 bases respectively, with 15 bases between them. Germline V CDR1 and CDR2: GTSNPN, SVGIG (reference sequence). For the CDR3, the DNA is TGTGCCTGGAGTGTAATGGCGGGTCTGGGCTATGGCTACACCTTC. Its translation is CAWSVMAGLGYGYTF.

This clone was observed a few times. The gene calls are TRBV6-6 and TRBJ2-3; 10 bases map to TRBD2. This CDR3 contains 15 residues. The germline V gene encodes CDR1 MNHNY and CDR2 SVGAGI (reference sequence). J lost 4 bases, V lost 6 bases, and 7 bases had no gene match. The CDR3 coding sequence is TGTGCCAGCAGCCTCAGCGGGGGGGGCGCAGATACGCAGTATTTT. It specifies CASSLSGGGADTQYF.

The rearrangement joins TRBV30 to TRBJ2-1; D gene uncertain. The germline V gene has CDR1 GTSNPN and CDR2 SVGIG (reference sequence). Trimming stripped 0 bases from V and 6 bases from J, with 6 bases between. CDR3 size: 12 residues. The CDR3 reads CAWSVYGNEQFF. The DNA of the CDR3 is TGTGCCTGGAGTGTATACGGCAATGAGCAGTTCTTC.

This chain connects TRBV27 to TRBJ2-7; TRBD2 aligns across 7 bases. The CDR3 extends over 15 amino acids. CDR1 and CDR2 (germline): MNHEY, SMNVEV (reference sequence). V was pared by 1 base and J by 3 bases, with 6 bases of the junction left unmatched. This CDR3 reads CASSLWGGEIYEQYF. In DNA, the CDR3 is TGTGCCAGCAGTTTATGGGGGGGGGAGATCTACGAGCAGTACTTC.

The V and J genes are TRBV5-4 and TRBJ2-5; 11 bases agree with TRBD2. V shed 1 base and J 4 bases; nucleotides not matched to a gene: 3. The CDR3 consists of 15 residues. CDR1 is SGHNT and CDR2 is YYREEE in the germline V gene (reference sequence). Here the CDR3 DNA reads TGTGCCAGCAGCTTGTTAGCGGGGGGGGGAGAGACCCAGTACTTC. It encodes CASSLLAGGGETQYF.

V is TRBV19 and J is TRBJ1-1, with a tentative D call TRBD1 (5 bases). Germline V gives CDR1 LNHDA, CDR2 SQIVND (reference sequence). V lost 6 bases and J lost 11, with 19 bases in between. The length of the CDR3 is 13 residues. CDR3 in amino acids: CASSPEGRSGAFF. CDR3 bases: TGTGCCAGTAGCCCCGAGGGGAGAAGCGGGGCTTTCTTT.

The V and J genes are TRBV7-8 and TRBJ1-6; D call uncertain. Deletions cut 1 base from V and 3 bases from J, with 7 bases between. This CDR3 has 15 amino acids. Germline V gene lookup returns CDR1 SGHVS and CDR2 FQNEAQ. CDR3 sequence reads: CASSLGRDYNSPLHF. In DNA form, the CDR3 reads TGTGCCAGCAGCTTAGGCCGGGACTATAATTCACCCCTCCACTTT.

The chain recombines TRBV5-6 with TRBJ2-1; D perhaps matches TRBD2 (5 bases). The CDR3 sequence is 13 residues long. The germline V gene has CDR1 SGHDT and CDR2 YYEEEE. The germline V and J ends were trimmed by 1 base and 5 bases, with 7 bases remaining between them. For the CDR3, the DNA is TGTGCCAGCAGCTTGACTAGTGACAATGAGCAGTTCTTC. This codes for CASSLTSDNEQFF.